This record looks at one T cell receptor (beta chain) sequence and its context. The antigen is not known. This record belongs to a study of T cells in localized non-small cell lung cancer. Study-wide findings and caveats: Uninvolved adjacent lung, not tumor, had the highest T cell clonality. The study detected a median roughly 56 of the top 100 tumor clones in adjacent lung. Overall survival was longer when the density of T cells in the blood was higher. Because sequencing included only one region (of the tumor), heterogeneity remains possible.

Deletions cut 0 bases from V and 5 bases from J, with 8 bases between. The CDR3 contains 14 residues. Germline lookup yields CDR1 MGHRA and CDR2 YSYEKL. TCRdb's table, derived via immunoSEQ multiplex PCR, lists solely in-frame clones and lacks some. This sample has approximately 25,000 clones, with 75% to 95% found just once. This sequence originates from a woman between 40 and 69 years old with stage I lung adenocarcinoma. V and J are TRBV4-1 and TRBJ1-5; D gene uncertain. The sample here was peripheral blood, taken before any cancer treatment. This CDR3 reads CASSQDGAYQPQHF. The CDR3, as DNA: TGCGCCAGCAGCCAAGACGGAGCCTATCAGCCCCAGCATTTT.